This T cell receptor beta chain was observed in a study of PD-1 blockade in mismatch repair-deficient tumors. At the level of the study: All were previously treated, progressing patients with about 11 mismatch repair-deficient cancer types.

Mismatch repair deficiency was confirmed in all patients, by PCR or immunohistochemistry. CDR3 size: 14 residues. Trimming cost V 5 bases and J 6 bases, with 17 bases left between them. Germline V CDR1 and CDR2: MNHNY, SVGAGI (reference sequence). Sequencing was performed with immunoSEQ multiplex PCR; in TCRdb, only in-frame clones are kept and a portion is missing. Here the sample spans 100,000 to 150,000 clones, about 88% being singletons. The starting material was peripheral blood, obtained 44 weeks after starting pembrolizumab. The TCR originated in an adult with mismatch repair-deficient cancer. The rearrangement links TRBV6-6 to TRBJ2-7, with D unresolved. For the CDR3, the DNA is TGTGCCAGCAGTAACAGTCCTACAACTACCGAGCAGTACTTC. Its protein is CASSNSPTTTEQYF.